This T cell receptor (beta chain) was found in a study of post-analysis software for immune sequencing data. Study-wide findings and caveats: Five TRBV segments, TRBV5-6, TRBV5-1 and TRBV20-1 among them, were found more frequent in patients than controls. There was significantly lower normalized Chao1 diversity in multiple sclerosis patients than in controls.

A word on this clonotype: Its matching antigen is unknown.

The CDR3 covers 13 residues. Tagging with unique molecular identifiers was a feature of the TCR beta cDNA libraries. Each sample of 1 to 10 million input T cells yielded roughly 500,000 cDNA molecules, so each molecule approximated one T cell. One entry per CDR3 protein, called by TCRdb with MiXCR from the PCR reads. Here the sample spans 750,000 to 950,000 distinct CDR3 sequences, under 70% being singletons. V and J are TRBV12-3 or TRBV12-4 and TRBJ2-4; D may match TRBD1 or TRBD2 (5 bases each). The better agreement between TRBJ2-7 and the DNA end casts doubt on the J call. The sequence was collected from a girl between 10 and 17 years old with multiple sclerosis. Material for sequencing was blood. The CDR3 sequence is CASSFRGRVEQYF. As DNA, the CDR3 is TGTGCCAGCAGTTTTCGGGGACGGGTCGAGCAGTACTTC.